This is a list of T cell receptor beta chains from one sample in a study of human T cells and chemical hapten exposure. TCRdb re-called the RACE reads with MiXCR, one entry per CDR3 protein. This sample has about 190,000 distinct CDR3 sequences, with about 25% found just once. The material sequenced was whole blood, taken in connection with sensitization to the hapten diphenylcyclopropenone (DPC). These receptors were obtained from a woman aged 35 to 49 with alopecia areata. Some clones in this sample may be carry-over from other donors' samples. CDR3s include the opening cysteine and the closing phenylalanine or tryptophan. The D gene is left open where the match is weak. Not every row has a clone size; where given, it reads once, few, many or a size class.

TRBD2	TRBV11-2	few	TRBJ2-7	CASSETSGPYEQYF	TGTGCCAGCAGCGAGACTAGCGGGCCCTACGAGCAGTACTTC
TRBD2	TRBV29-1	-	TRBJ2-1	CSVERTSGYNEQFF	TGCAGCGTTGAACGGACTAGCGGGTACAATGAGCAGTTCTTC
-	TRBV6-1	-	TRBJ2-5	CAGSRGAGETQYF	TGTGCCGGATCCCGGGGGGCCGGGGAGACCCAGTACTTC
-	TRBV29-1	many	TRBJ2-5	CSVEGTIGETQYF	TGCAGCGTTGAAGGGACAATTGGGGAGACCCAGTACTTC
-	TRBV27	-	TRBJ2-6	CASSRDGSGANVLTF	TGTGCCAGCAGCAGGGACGGCTCTGGGGCCAACGTCCTGACTTTC
TRBD1	TRBV24-1	few	TRBJ1-5	CATSDSNRGNQPQHF	TGTGCCACCAGTGACTCCAACAGGGGTAATCAGCCCCAGCATTTT
-	TRBV30	-	TRBJ1-1	CAWCKSVNTEAFF	TGTGCCTGGTGTAAGTCTGTGAACACTGAAGCTTTCTTT
-	TRBV20-1	-	TRBJ1-1	CSADGQTYTEAFF	TGCAGTGCCGACGGGCAAACCTACACTGAAGCTTTCTTT
-	TRBV7-3	few	TRBJ2-2	CASSPRGAGTGELFF	TGTGCCAGCAGCCCGCGAGGGGCGGGAACCGGGGAGCTGTTTTTT
-	TRBV5-1	-	TRBJ2-5	CASSLGTTAEETQYF	TGCGCCAGCAGCTTAGGAACGACTGCGGAAGAGACCCAGTACTTC
TRBD1	TRBV29-1	-	TRBJ2-6	CSGDRLSSGANVLTF	TGCAGCGGGGACAGGCTAAGCTCTGGGGCCAACGTCCTGACTTTC
-	TRBV9	-	TRBJ2-5	CASSVAAYASETQYF	TGTGCCAGCAGCGTAGCAGCGTATGCTTCGGAGACCCAGTACTTC
-	TRBV18	-	TRBJ2-2	CASRLARNTGELFF	TGTGCCAGCCGCCTCGCCAGGAACACCGGGGAGCTGTTTTTT
-	TRBV4-2	few	TRBJ2-1	CASSQDVLSSYNEQFF	TGTGCCAGCAGCCAAGATGTGTTGAGCTCCTACAATGAGCAGTTCTTC
-	TRBV4-2	few	TRBJ2-7	CASSARQQPEGQYF	TGTGCCAGCAGCGCCCGACAGCAACCGGAGGGGCAGTACTTC
-	TRBV7-2	-	TRBJ2-7	CASSLARGPREQYF	TGTGCCAGCAGCTTAGCCAGGGGCCCTCGCGAGCAGTACTTC
-	TRBV24-1	-	TRBJ2-3	CATSERSTDTQYF	TGTGCCACCAGTGAAAGGTCGACAGATACGCAGTATTTT
-	TRBV7-2	many	TRBJ2-7	CASSLGSGYEQYF	TGTGCCAGCAGCTTAGGCTCGGGCTACGAGCAGTACTTC
-	TRBV29-1	-	TRBJ2-7	CSVEGYGEQYF	TGCAGCGTTGAGGGTTATGGCGAGCAGTACTTC
TRBD2	TRBV18	-	TRBJ2-1	CATSTGEGEQFF	TGTGCCACCTCCACCGGGGAGGGTGAGCAGTTCTTC
TRBD1	TRBV28	-	TRBJ2-5	CASSLPVAGGETQYF	TGTGCCAGCAGTTTACCGGTGGCAGGGGGAGAGACCCAGTACTTC
TRBD2	TRBV11-2	many	TRBJ2-3	CASLAGGSDTQYF	TGTGCCAGCCTAGCGGGAGGATCAGATACGCAGTATTTT
-	TRBV19	-	TRBJ2-2	CATRDSNTGELFF	TGTGCCACGAGGGACTCTAACACCGGGGAGCTGTTTTTT
-	TRBV7-2	many	TRBJ2-1	CASSPLAAHSYNEQFF	TGTGCCAGCAGCCCACTGGCGGCCCACTCCTACAATGAGCAGTTCTTC
-	TRBV6-5	-	TRBJ2-1	CASSYIAGGFYEQFF	TGTGCCAGCAGTTATATTGCGGGTGGCTTCTATGAGCAGTTCTTC
TRBD2	TRBV6-2/TRBV6-3	-	TRBJ2-1	CASSYSIGGAGVGVYNEQFF	TGTGCCAGCAGTTACTCGATTGGTGGAGCGGGAGTGGGGGTCTACAATGAGCAGTTCTTC
-	TRBV3-1	-	TRBJ2-2	CASSQGHSTGELFF	TGTGCCAGCAGCCAAGGGCATTCGACCGGGGAGCTGTTTTTT
-	TRBV30	-	TRBJ1-6	CAWSVGVGYNSPLHF	TGTGCCTGGAGTGTGGGGGTTGGCTATAATTCACCCCTCCACTTT
TRBD1	TRBV20-1	-	TRBJ1-4	CSARRTGNEKLFF	TGCAGTGCTAGACGGACAGGGAATGAAAAACTGTTTTTT
TRBD1	TRBV6-2/TRBV6-3	-	TRBJ2-2	CASSPTGTGGRAGELFF	TGTGCCAGCAGCCCGACCGGGACAGGGGGCAGGGCCGGGGAGCTGTTTTTT
-	TRBV5-1	few	TRBJ2-7	CASSLDDYEQYF	TGCGCCAGCAGCTTGGACGACTACGAGCAGTACTTC
TRBD1	TRBV12-3/TRBV12-4	-	TRBJ1-1	CASRTGTVNTEAFF	TGTGCCAGCAGGACCGGGACAGTGAACACTGAAGCTTTCTTT
TRBD2	TRBV9	-	TRBJ2-5	CASSVALASGSERETQYF	TGTGCCAGCAGCGTAGCTTTGGCTAGCGGGAGTGAGCGGGAGACCCAGTACTTC
-	TRBV18	few	TRBJ1-2	CASSPPTRVDYGYTF	TGTGCCAGCTCACCACCGACGCGTGTAGATTATGGCTACACCTTC
-	TRBV5-6	-	TRBJ2-7	CASSLAYGARQYF	TGTGCCAGCAGCTTGGCCTATGGGGCGAGGCAGTACTTC
-	TRBV6-5	-	TRBJ2-5	CASSRGISQKETQYF	TGTGCCAGCAGTCGAGGGATTTCCCAAAAAGAGACCCAGTACTTC
TRBD1	TRBV6-6	-	TRBJ1-5	CASSYRQGRDQPQHF	TGTGCCAGCAGTTACCGACAGGGGCGAGATCAGCCCCAGCATTTT
TRBD1	TRBV12-3/TRBV12-4	few	TRBJ2-7	CASSLRQGSYYEQYF	TGTGCCAGCAGCTTACGACAGGGAAGTTACTACGAGCAGTACTTC
TRBD1	TRBV7-2	-	TRBJ2-7	CASSPLGGTGLSEQYF	TGTGCCAGCAGCCCACTTGGGGGGACAGGGCTTAGCGAGCAGTACTTC
-	TRBV5-1	-	TRBJ1-2	CASSLQGDGYTF	TGCGCCAGCAGCTTACAGGGAGATGGCTACACCTTC
TRBD2	TRBV5-1	-	TRBJ2-1	CASRTSGIYNEQFF	TGCGCCAGTCGGACTAGCGGGATCTACAATGAGCAGTTCTTC
TRBD1	TRBV12-3/TRBV12-4	-	TRBJ1-1	CASSHRGNTEAFF	TGTGCCAGCAGTCACAGGGGGAACACTGAAGCTTTCTTT